Listed here are 2 T cell receptor beta chains from one sample, sequenced in a study of blood T cell repertoires in COVID-19. Using immunoSEQ multiplex PCR, the repertoire was profiled, and TCRdb retains in-frame clones only, with some absent. Here the sample spans under 500,000 clones, 75% to 90% being singletons. Sequencing was performed on PBMCs or T cells enriched from blood (not recorded which). These receptor sequences come from a man aged 25 to 45 who had recovered from COVID-19.

This chain joins TRBV5-1 and TRBJ1-5; D ambiguous. CDR1 is SGHRS and CDR2 is YFSETQ in the germline V gene. V lost 4 bases and J 6 bases, leaving 14 bases between the germline ends. The CDR3 contains 14 residues. CDR3 in amino acids: CASSLDGVSQPQHF. DNA of the CDR3: TGCGCCAGCAGCCTGGACGGGGTTAGTCAGCCCCAGCATTTT.

The chain employs TRBV7-9 and TRBJ1-5, with TRBD1 as a possible D gene (5 bases). The CDR3 totals 16 residues. Germline V gene lookup returns CDR1 SEHNR and CDR2 FQNEAQ (reference sequence). With 8 bases removed from V and 0 bases from J, the gap between germline ends came to 17 bases. The chain's CDR3 is CASSPGQGGSNQPQHF. In DNA form, the CDR3 reads TGTGCCAGCTCCCCGGGTCAGGGAGGTAGCAATCAGCCCCAGCATTTT.